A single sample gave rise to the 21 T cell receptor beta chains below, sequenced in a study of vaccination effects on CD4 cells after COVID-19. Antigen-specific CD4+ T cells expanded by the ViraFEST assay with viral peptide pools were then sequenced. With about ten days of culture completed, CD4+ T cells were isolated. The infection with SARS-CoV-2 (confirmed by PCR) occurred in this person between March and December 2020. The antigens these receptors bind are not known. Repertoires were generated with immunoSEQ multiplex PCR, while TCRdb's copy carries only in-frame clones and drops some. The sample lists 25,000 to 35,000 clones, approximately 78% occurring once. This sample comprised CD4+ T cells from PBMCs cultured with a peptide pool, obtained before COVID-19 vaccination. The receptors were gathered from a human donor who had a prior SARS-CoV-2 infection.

The CDR3 protein is CARSLPEGSTGELFF. The CDR3, as DNA: TGTGCCAGAAGCTTGCCCGAGGGGTCCACCGGGGAGCTGTTTTTT. The J gene is TRBJ2-2, the V gene TRBV7-5. TRBV7-5 is listed as a pseudogene. This CDR3 comprises 15 residues.

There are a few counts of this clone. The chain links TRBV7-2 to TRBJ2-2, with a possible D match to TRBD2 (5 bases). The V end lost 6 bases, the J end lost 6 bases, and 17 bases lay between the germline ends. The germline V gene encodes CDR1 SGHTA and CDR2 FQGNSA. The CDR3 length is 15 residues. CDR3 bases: TGTGCCAGCAGATCTAGGGCTAGCCTCCCCGGGGAGCTGTTTTTT. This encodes CASRSRASLPGELFF.

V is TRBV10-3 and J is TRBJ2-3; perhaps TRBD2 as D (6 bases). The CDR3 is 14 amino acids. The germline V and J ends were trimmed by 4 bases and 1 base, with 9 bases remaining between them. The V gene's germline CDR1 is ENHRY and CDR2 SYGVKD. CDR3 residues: CAISVSGGTDTQYF. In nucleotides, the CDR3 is TGTGCCATCAGTGTCTCGGGGGGCACAGATACGCAGTATTTT.

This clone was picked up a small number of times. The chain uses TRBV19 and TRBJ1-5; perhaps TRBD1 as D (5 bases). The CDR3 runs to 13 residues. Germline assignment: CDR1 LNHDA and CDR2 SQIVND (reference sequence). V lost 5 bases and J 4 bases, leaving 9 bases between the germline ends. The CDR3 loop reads CASSVDRNQPQHF. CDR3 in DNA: TGTGCCAGTAGTGTCGACAGAAATCAGCCCCAGCATTTT.

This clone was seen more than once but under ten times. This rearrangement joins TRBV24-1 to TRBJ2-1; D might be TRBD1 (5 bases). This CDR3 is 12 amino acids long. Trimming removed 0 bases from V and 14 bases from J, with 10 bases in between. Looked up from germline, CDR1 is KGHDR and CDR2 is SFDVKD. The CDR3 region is CATSDLRQNEFF. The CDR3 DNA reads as TGTGCCACCAGTGATTTGAGACAGAATGAGTTCTTC.

CDR3 DNA sequence: TGCAGCGTTAGTCGGACTAGCGAATACTCCTACAATGAGCAGTTCTTC. Translation gives CSVSRTSEYSYNEQFF. The chain carries TRBV29-1 and TRBJ2-1; TRBD2 matches 9 bases. V trimming: 5 bases; J trimming: 0 bases; junction bases outside the gene matches: 8. The CDR3 spans 16 residues. Germline V gene data show CDR1 as SQVTM and CDR2 as ANQGSEA.

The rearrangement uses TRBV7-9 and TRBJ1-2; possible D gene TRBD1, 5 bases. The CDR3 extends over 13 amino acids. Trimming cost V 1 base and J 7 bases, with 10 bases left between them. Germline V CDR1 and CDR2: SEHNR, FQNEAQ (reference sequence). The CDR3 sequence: CASSLEQGAGYTF. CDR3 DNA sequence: TGTGCCAGCAGCTTAGAGCAGGGAGCTGGCTACACCTTC.

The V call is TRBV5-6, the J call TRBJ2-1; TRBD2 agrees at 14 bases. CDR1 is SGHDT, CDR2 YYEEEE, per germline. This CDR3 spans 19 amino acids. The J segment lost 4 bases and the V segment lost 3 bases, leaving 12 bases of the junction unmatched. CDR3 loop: CASSSRTSGGSHRYNEQFF. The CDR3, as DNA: TGTGCCAGCAGCTCCCGGACTAGCGGGGGGTCACACCGATACAATGAGCAGTTCTTC.

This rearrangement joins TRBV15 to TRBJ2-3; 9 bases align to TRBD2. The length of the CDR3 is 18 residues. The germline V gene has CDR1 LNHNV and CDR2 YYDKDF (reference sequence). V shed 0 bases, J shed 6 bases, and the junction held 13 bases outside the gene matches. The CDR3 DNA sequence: TGTGCCACCAGCAGAGATCGACTAGCGGACGACCCTTCGGATACGCAGTATTTT. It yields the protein CATSRDRLADDPSDTQYF. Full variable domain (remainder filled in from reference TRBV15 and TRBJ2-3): DAMVIQNPRYQVTQFGKPVTLSCSQTLNHNVMYWYQQKSSQAPKLLFHYYDKDFNNEADTPDNFQSRRPNTSFCFLDIRSPGLGDTAMYLCATSRDRLADDPSDTQYFGPGTRLTVL.

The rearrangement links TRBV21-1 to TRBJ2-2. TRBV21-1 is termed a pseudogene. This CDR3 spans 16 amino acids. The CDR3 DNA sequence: TGTGCCAGCAGCAAAGAAGGAGGGGGGAGGACCGGGGAGCTGTTTTTT. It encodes CASSKEGGGRTGELFF.

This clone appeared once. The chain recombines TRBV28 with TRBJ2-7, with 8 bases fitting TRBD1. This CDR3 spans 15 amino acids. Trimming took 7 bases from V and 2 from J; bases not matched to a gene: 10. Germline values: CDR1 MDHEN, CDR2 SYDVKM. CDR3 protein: CASITFQGATYEQYF. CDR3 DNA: TGTGCCAGCATCACGTTTCAGGGGGCGACCTACGAGCAGTACTTC.

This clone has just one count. The CDR3 protein is CASSNAGWRREQYF. The CDR3 DNA reads as TGTGCCAGCAGTAACGCCGGGTGGAGGAGGGAGCAGTACTTC. The chain combines TRBV25-1 with TRBJ2-7, with a weak D call TRBD2 (5 bases). The CDR3 spans 14 residues. Germline loops: CDR1 MGHDK, CDR2 SYGVNS. V lost 5 bases to trimming and J lost 7 bases, with 18 bases between them.

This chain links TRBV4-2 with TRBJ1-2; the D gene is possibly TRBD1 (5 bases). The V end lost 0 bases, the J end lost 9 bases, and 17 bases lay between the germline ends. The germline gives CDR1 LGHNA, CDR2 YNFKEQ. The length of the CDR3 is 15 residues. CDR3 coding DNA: TGTGCCAGCAGCCAAGATCGGGGCACCAAAACGCGCTACACCTTC. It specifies CASSQDRGTKTRYTF.

The CDR3: CASTKTGGRTGELFF. DNA of the CDR3: TGTGCCAGCACCAAAACAGGGGGTAGGACCGGGGAGCTGTTTTTT. V usage is TRBV7-9 and J usage is TRBJ2-2, with TRBD1 identical over 8 bases. V lost 7 bases and J lost 5; bases outside the gene matches: 9. Germline CDR1 and CDR2: SEHNR and FQNEAQ (reference sequence). The CDR3 runs 15 residues.

The CDR3 reads CASSRNRGDTQYF. The CDR3 nucleotides read TGTGCCAGCAGCCGAAACAGGGGAGATACGCAGTATTTT. The rearrangement links TRBV6-5 to TRBJ2-3, with 7 bases that match TRBD1. This CDR3 is 13 amino acids long. Germline CDR1 MNHEY, CDR2 SVGAGI. With 6 bases clipped from V and 5 bases from J, the junction kept 5 bases outside the gene matches.

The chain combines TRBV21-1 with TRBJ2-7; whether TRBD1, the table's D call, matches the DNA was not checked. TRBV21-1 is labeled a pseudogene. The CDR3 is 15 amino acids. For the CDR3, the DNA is TGTGCCAGCAGCAATGTAACAGGGGCGCCCTACGAGCAGTACTTC. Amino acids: CASSNVTGAPYEQYF.

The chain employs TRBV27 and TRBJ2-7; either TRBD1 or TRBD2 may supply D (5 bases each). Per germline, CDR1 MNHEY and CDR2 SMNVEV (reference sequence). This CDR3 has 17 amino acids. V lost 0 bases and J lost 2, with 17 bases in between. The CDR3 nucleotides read TGTGCCAGCAGTTTATCTGCGGGTGGGGGATATACCTACGAGCAGTACTTC. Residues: CASSLSAGGGYTYEQYF.

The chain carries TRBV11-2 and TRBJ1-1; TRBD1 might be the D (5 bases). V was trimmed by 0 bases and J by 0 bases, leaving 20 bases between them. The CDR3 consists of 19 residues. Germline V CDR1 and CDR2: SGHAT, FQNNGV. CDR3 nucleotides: TGTGCCAGCAGCTTAGATCCTCTGAAGGCAGGGAGGTTGAACACTGAAGCTTTCTTT. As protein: CASSLDPLKAGRLNTEAFF.

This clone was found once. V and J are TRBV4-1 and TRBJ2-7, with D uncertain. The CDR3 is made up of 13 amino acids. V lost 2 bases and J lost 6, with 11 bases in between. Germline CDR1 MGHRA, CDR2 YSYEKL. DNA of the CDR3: TGCGCCAGCAGCCAACCTAACCCTTCCGAGCAGTACTTC. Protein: CASSQPNPSEQYF.

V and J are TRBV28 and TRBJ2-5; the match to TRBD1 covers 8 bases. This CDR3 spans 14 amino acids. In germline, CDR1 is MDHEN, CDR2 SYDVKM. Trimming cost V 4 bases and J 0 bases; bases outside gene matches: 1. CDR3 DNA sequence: TGTGCCAGCAGTTACAGGGGGAACCAAGAGACCCAGTACTTC. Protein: CASSYRGNQETQYF.

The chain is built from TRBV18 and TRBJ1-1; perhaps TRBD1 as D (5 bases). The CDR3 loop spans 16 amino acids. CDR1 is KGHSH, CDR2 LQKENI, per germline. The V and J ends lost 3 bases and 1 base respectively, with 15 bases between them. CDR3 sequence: CASSPRREASNTEAFF. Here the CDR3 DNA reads TGTGCCAGCTCACCCCGCAGGGAGGCGTCGAACACTGAAGCTTTCTTT.